This T cell receptor (beta chain) was identified in a study of blood T cell repertoires in COVID-19. The wider study: COVID-19 samples, acute and convalescent, were from the United States, Italy and Spain. PBMCs, B-cell-depleted T cells, or T cells were the source of the cDNA or gDNA that made up the material.

The CDR3 covers 13 residues. V lost 3 bases and J lost 8, with 14 bases in between. Germline V CDR1 and CDR2: SGHNT, YYREEE (reference sequence). Original processing notes: For nucleated cells, counts were estimated from reference gene primer amplification. TCRdb's copy holds only in-frame clones and misses some; the assay was immunoSEQ multiplex PCR. The V and J calls and clone size were taken over from that table, and D and trimming were inferred from the DNA. The sample contains about 81,000 clones, around three quarters of which appear only once. This chain uses TRBV5-4 with TRBJ1-2, with D possibly matching TRBD1 (6 bases). This sequence originates from a woman aged 50 to 65 with acute or convalescent COVID-19. The sequenced sample was peripheral blood. This CDR3 reads CASSYRQDGGYTF. CDR3 nucleotide sequence: TGTGCCAGCAGCTATCGACAGGACGGAGGCTACACCTTC.